The clone carrying this T cell receptor beta chain was observed a single time. The sample comes from a study of control samples from healthy donors and cancer patients. CDR1 and CDR2 from the germline V gene are MDHEN and SYDVKM. Trimming removed 2 bases from V and 8 bases from J, with 6 bases in between. The CDR3 runs 12 residues. Repertoires were generated with immunoSEQ multiplex PCR, while TCRdb's copy carries only in-frame clones and drops some. The sample has about 98,000 clones, about 92% seen once. Source material: blood. The receptor was derived from a woman aged 18-35 years in good health. V and J are TRBV28 and TRBJ1-4; no firm D call. The CDR3 here is CASSLKNEKLFF. CDR3 sequence (DNA): TGTGCCAGCAGTTTAAAGAACGAAAAACTGTTTTTT.